This T cell receptor (beta chain) is drawn from a study of identical twins. cDNA carried unique molecular identifiers, and a universal primer site was added by template switching. TCRdb recomputed calls from the 5' RACE reads with MiXCR, one row per CDR3 protein. In the table there are approximately 490,000 distinct CDR3 sequences, about 20% of which are singletons. Whole-study findings and limits: Out-of-frame alpha sequences common to twins exhibited an excess of low generation probability. A partial confounding effect on zero-insertion analyses could come from invariant MAIT and iNKT cells. Out-of-frame TCR alpha sharing observed in monozygotic twins exceeded model estimates.

This clonotype was detected only a few times. Its antigen is not identified. The CDR3 loop spans 15 amino acids. The germline V gene encodes CDR1 DFQATT and CDR2 SNEGSKA (reference sequence). Trimming cost V 3 bases and J 2 bases; bases outside gene matches: 6. Another study also made use of these data, one on yellow fever vaccine responses in identical twins.

The sequenced sample was CD4+ T cells sorted from blood. The chain recombines TRBV20-1 with TRBJ2-3; 9 bases are a match to TRBD2. The origin of this receptor is a woman aged 18-29 years in good health. CDR3 nucleotide sequence: TGCAGTGCTAGTGTGCGGGAGGGCCCCACAGATACGCAGTATTTT. The encoded protein is CSASVREGPTDTQYF.